One sample yielded the 8 T cell receptor beta chains listed below, sequenced in a study of T-cell reconstitution after alpha-beta-depleted transplantation in children. Researchers prepared the TCRbeta library using unique molecular identifiers, the study reports. TCRdb analysed the PCR reads with MiXCR anew, one entry per CDR3 protein. The top ten clones hold about 25% of a sample with roughly 300,000 distinct CDR3 sequences, around a tenth of them seen once. Specimen: peripheral blood, collected 180 days after TCRalphabeta/CD19-depleted stem cell transplant. These receptors all stem from a male patient between 2 and 10 years old who had a stem cell transplant for chronic granulomatous disease, so the T cells may come from the graft donor.

Many counts were recorded for this clonotype. The rearrangement uses TRBV15 and TRBJ2-7; 7 bases map to TRBD2. Unmatched junction bases numbered 14, after V lost 3 bases and J lost 3 bases. This CDR3 region has 17 residues. Germline V gene sequence: CDR1 LNHNV, CDR2 YYDKDF (reference sequence). This chain's CDR3 is CATSSWGFRGEHYEQYF. The CDR3 nucleotides read TGTGCCACCAGCAGTTGGGGCTTTCGGGGGGAGCACTACGAGCAGTACTTC. Full variable domain (remainder filled in from reference TRBV15 and TRBJ2-7): DAMVIQNPRYQVTQFGKPVTLSCSQTLNHNVMYWYQQKSSQAPKLLFHYYDKDFNNEADTPDNFQSRRPNTSFCFLDIRSPGLGDTAMYLCATSSWGFRGEHYEQYFGPGTRLTVT.

This clonotype has ten or more counts. J is TRBJ1-1 and V is TRBV12-3 or TRBV12-4; TRBD1 is a possible D gene (5 bases). With 10 bases removed from V and 0 bases from J, the gap between germline ends came to 9 bases. The length of the CDR3 is 12 residues. This CDR3 is CATKTVNTEAFF. The DNA of the CDR3 is TGTGCCACCAAGACAGTGAACACTGAAGCTTTCTTT.

This clonotype was seen at least ten times. The chain couples TRBV13 to TRBJ2-5, with 8 positions matching TRBD2. The V gene's germline CDR1 is PRHDT and CDR2 FYEKMQ (reference sequence). This CDR3 is 13 amino acids long. Trimming at V came to 5 bases and at J to 5 bases, leaving 4 bases not matched to a gene. The CDR3 loop is CASSERGKETQYF. The CDR3 DNA reads as TGTGCCAGCAGCGAGCGGGGGAAGGAGACCCAGTACTTC. Full variable domain (outside the CDR3, taken from reference TRBV13 and TRBJ2-5): AAGVIQSPRHLIKEKRETATLKCYPIPRHDTVYWYQQGPGQDPQFLISFYEKMQSDKGSIPDRFSAQQFSDYHSELNMSSLELGDSALYFCASSERGKETQYFGPGTRLLVL.

This clonotype was observed a handful of times. V and J are TRBV20-1 and TRBJ2-1, with D possibly matching TRBD2 (6 bases). The CDR3 length is 14 residues. The V end lost 7 bases, the J end lost 3 bases, and 16 bases lay between the germline ends. CDR1 and CDR2 from the germline V gene are DFQATT and SNEGSKA (reference sequence). The CDR3 bases are TGCAGTGTAGGAAAGTCTAGCGTCTACAATGAGCAGTTCTTC. Translation gives CSVGKSSVYNEQFF.

This clonotype occurred a few times. This chain connects TRBV7-3 to TRBJ2-1; 12 bases align to TRBD2. CDR3 length: 17 residues. Germline-derived CDR1 and CDR2 are SGHTA and FQGTGA. J lost 4 bases, V lost 1 base, and 5 bases had no gene match. CDR3 region: CASSLRASGGGYNEQFF. The CDR3 nucleotides are TGTGCCAGCAGCTTAAGGGCTAGCGGGGGGGGGTACAATGAGCAGTTCTTC.

This clonotype was observed many times. The chain recombines TRBV29-1 with TRBJ1-4; D remains ambiguous. The V gene lost 2 bases and the J gene lost 3 bases, with 10 bases spanning the gap. Germline-derived CDR1 and CDR2 are SQVTM and ANQGSEA. There are 14 residues in the CDR3. CDR3 coding DNA: TGCAGCGTTGAATCCGTGGGAGCTAATGAAAAACTGTTTTTT. Amino acids: CSVESVGANEKLFF.

There are many counts of this clonotype. The V call is TRBV29-1, the J call TRBJ1-1; weak D call: TRBD1 (5 bases). This CDR3 spans 13 amino acids. V was cut by 2 bases and J by 2 bases, with 9 bases left in between. CDR1 is SQVTM and CDR2 is ANQGSEA in the germline V gene. CDR3 DNA: TGCAGCGTTGAATCGGGACTAAACACTGAAGCTTTCTTT. Its protein product is CSVESGLNTEAFF.

The genes are TRBV12-3 or TRBV12-4 and TRBJ1-1, with TRBD1 as a possible D gene (6 bases). The CDR3 covers 17 residues. V lost 3 bases, J lost 0 bases, and 17 bases lay in between. The CDR3 sequence: CASSLTTGPALNTEAFF. CDR3 coding DNA: TGTGCCAGCAGTTTGACGACAGGCCCAGCACTGAACACTGAAGCTTTCTTT.